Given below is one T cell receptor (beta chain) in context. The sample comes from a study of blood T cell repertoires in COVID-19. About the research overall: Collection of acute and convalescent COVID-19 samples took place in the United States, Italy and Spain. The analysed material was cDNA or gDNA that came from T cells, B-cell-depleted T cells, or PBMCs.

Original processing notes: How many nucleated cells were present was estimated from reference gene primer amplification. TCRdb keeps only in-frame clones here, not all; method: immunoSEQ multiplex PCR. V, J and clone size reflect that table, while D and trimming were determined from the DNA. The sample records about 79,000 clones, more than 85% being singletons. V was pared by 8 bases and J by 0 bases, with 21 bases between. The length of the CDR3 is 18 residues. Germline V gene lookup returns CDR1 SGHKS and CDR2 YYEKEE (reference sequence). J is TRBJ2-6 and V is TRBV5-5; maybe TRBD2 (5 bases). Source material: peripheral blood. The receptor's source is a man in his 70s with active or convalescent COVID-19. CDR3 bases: TGTGCCAGTCTCGCACTAGGTGACCCGAGCTCTGGGGCCAACGTCCTGACTTTC. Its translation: CASLALGDPSSGANVLTF. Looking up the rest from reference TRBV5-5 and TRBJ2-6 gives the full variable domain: DAGVTQSPTHLIKTRGQQVTLRCSPISGHKSVSWYQQVLGQGPQFIFQYYEKEERGRGNFPDRFSARQFPNYSSELNVNALLLGDSALYLCASLALGDPSSGANVLTFGAGSRLTVL.